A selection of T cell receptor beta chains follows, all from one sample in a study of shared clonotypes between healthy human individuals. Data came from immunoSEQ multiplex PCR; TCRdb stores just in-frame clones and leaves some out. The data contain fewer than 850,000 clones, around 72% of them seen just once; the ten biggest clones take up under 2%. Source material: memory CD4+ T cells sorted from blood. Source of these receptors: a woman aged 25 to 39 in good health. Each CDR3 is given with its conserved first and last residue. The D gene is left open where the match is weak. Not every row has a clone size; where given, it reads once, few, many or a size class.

CSVDPQDYGYTF	TGCAGCGTTGATCCCCAGGACTATGGCTACACCTTC	-	-	TRBV29-1	TRBJ1-2
CASSRDVSSYEQYF	TGCGCCAGCAGCCGGGACGTGAGCTCCTACGAGCAGTACTTC	-	-	TRBV4-1	TRBJ2-7
CASRGSNRGSYEQYF	TGTGCCAGCCGAGGATCGAATCGCGGGTCCTACGAGCAGTACTTC	-	-	TRBV28	TRBJ2-7
CASSQDMGVNEQYF	TGTGCCAGCAGCCAAGATATGGGGGTCAACGAGCAGTACTTC	-	-	TRBV4-2	TRBJ2-7
CAWNSQNNEQFF	TGTGCCTGGAACTCCCAGAACAATGAGCAGTTCTTC	once	-	TRBV30	TRBJ2-1
CASRRTGGYTDTQYF	TGTGCCAGCAGGCGGACAGGGGGTTACACAGATACGCAGTATTTT	-	TRBD1	TRBV2	TRBJ2-3
CASSSTSGELFF	TGTGCCAGCAGCTCGACTAGCGGGGAGCTGTTTTTT	few	-	TRBV5-6	TRBJ2-2
CASSSGQGSYEQYF	TGCGCCAGCAGTTCGGGACAGGGTTCCTACGAGCAGTACTTC	-	TRBD1	TRBV4-1	TRBJ2-7
CASTGGQNYGYTF	TGTGCCAGCACCGGGGGACAAAACTATGGCTACACCTTC	-	-	TRBV28	TRBJ1-2
CASSYTNSYEQYF	TGTGCCAGCAGTTACACAAACTCCTACGAGCAGTACTTC	-	-	TRBV28	TRBJ2-7
CASSLWGGQGNTIYF	TGTGCCAGCAGCCTGTGGGGGGGACAAGGAAACACCATATATTTT	-	-	TRBV27	TRBJ1-3
CASSWGVDSNQPQHF	TGTGCCAGCAGTTGGGGGGTCGATAGCAATCAGCCCCAGCATTTT	-	-	TRBV28	TRBJ1-5
CASSEAMNTEAFF	TGCGCCAGCAGTGAAGCGATGAACACTGAAGCTTTCTTT	-	-	TRBV10-1	TRBJ1-1
CASSLVALLDNNEQFF	TGTGCCAGCAGCTTAGTAGCACTCCTCGACAACAATGAGCAGTTCTTC	few	-	TRBV7-2	TRBJ2-1
CASSLMETYGYTF	TGTGCCAGCAGCTTAATGGAAACCTATGGCTACACCTTC	few	-	TRBV7-9	TRBJ1-2
CASSTRADRKLYGYTF	TGTGCCAGCAGTACGAGAGCGGACAGGAAACTCTATGGCTACACCTTC	few	TRBD1	TRBV6-6	TRBJ1-2
CASSNHVGTEAFF	TGTGCCAGTAGTAACCATGTGGGGACTGAAGCTTTCTTT	-	-	TRBV19	TRBJ1-1
CASSQPDRDEEKLFF	TGTGCCAGCAGCCAACCCGACAGGGATGAGGAAAAACTGTTTTTT	many	TRBD1	TRBV4-2	TRBJ1-4
CASSSWDRGNTEAFF	TGTGCCAGCAGCTCCTGGGACAGGGGGAACACTGAAGCTTTCTTT	-	TRBD1	TRBV13	TRBJ1-1
CASSLGFEGREQFF	TGTGCCAGCAGCTTAGGATTTGAGGGTCGAGAGCAGTTCTTC	few	-	TRBV11-2	TRBJ2-1
CASSPLWGQGIYEQYF	TGTGCCAGCTCACCACTATGGGGACAGGGGATCTACGAGCAGTACTTC	-	TRBD1	TRBV18	TRBJ2-7
CASSLGLGVGETQYF	TGTGCCAGCAGCTTAGGATTAGGTGTTGGAGAGACCCAGTACTTC	-	-	TRBV7-8	TRBJ2-5
CASSVADSGNTIYF	TGTGCCAGCAGTGTTGCCGACTCTGGAAACACCATATATTTT	-	-	TRBV6-1	TRBJ1-3
CASSEAGFSGANVLTF	TGTGCCAGCAGTGAGGCAGGGTTCTCTGGGGCCAACGTCCTGACTTTC	-	-	TRBV2	TRBJ2-6
CASNLAGVEDTQYF	TGTGCCAGCAATCTTGCGGGAGTAGAAGATACGCAGTATTTT	once	TRBD2	TRBV28	TRBJ2-3
CASSQDELGAEAFF	TGTGCCAGCAGCCAAGATGAACTGGGCGCTGAAGCTTTCTTT	-	-	TRBV4-2	TRBJ1-1
CASSLTSGYYGYTF	TGTGCCAGCAGCCTAACCAGCGGATACTATGGCTACACCTTC	-	-	TRBV28	TRBJ1-2
CAIMGRTTTDTQYF	TGTGCCATCATGGGGAGAACAACTACAGATACGCAGTATTTT	-	-	TRBV10-3	TRBJ2-3
CASSIRGASTDTQYF	TGTGCCAGTAGTATACGCGGAGCTAGCACAGATACGCAGTATTTT	-	-	TRBV19	TRBJ2-3
CASPPVQGNTGELFF	TGTGCCAGCCCACCAGTACAGGGGAACACCGGGGAGCTGTTTTTT	-	-	TRBV18	TRBJ2-2
CASSPSGGGSLDTQYF	TGTGCCAGCAGTCCGTCTGGAGGGGGAAGCTTAGATACGCAGTATTTT	-	-	TRBV6-4	TRBJ2-3
CASSIDSPLGLAGGPNEQFF	TGTGCCAGTAGTATAGATAGTCCCCTCGGACTAGCGGGAGGGCCCAATGAGCAGTTCTTC	-	TRBD2	TRBV19	TRBJ2-1
CASSTGQNIQYF	TGCGCCAGCAGCACCGGGCAAAACATTCAGTACTTC	-	-	TRBV10-2	TRBJ2-4
CASSIDRYSIDGYTF	TGTGCCAGTAGTATAGATCGGTACTCAATTGATGGCTACACCTTC	-	-	TRBV19	TRBJ1-2
CASSHPTREQYF	TGTGCCAGCAGCCACCCGACCCGAGAGCAGTACTTC	-	-	TRBV14	TRBJ2-7
CASSLTRASMNTEAFF	TGTGCCAGCAGCTTGACAAGGGCTAGCATGAACACTGAAGCTTTCTTT	-	-	TRBV7-8	TRBJ1-1
CASRGLAGATGELFF	TGCGCCAGCAGGGGACTAGCGGGAGCAACCGGGGAGCTGTTTTTT	-	TRBD2	TRBV5-1	TRBJ2-2